This T cell receptor beta chain was recovered during a study of blood T cell repertoires in COVID-19. Study in general: The origin of the acute and convalescent COVID-19 samples was the United States, Italy and Spain. Sources were T cells, B-cell-depleted T cells, or PBMCs; the material itself was cDNA or gDNA.

Seattle enrolled patients during active infection and tracked them longitudinally. In the original workflow: Amplified reference gene primers provided the basis for estimating nucleated cell counts. Sequencing was performed with immunoSEQ multiplex PCR; in TCRdb, only in-frame clones are kept and a portion is missing. For V, J and clone size, that table is used; D and trimming come from the DNA. The sample has 200,000 to 250,000 clones, over 90% seen once. Germline CDR1 is SGHRS and CDR2 is YFSETQ. This CDR3 has 15 residues. V shed 1 base, J shed 2 bases, and the junction held 4 bases outside the gene matches.

The sample comprised peripheral blood. The rearrangement links TRBV5-1 to TRBJ2-5; 8 positions match TRBD1. This clonotype originated in a man aged 25 to 45 with COVID-19, enrolled during active disease. CDR3 region: CASSLSQGAQETQYF. CDR3 DNA: TGCGCCAGCAGCTTGTCTCAGGGGGCTCAAGAGACCCAGTACTTC.